A single sample gave rise to the 22 T cell receptor beta chains below, sequenced in a study of T cells in Graves' hyperthyroidism and ophthalmopathy. The CDR3 regions of TCR beta were amplified from RNA transcripts. First-round RT-PCR with HTBI primers amplified the TCR CDR3 region. TCRdb used MiXCR to reprocess the multiplex PCR reads, holding one entry per CDR3 protein. In the table there are around 700,000 distinct CDR3 sequences, 35% of which are singletons. Sequencing was performed on blood. The receptor set was obtained from a woman in her thirties or forties with Graves' hyperthyroidism.

The table lists this clonotype with a few counts. CDR3 amino acids: CSARLAGGDYEQYF. CDR3 DNA sequence: TGCAGTGCTAGACTAGCGGGGGGGGACTACGAGCAGTACTTC. The rearrangement uses TRBV20-1 and TRBJ2-7; 12 bases line up with TRBD2. The CDR3 extends over 14 amino acids. Germline V lookup: CDR1 DFQATT, CDR2 SNEGSKA (reference sequence). Unmatched junction bases numbered 2, after V lost 2 bases and J lost 3 bases.

Of note for this clonotype: The junction shows a germline mismatch at one end, possibly a read error. This sequence joins TRBV5-1 and TRBJ1-2, with 10 bases identical to TRBD1. This CDR3 region has 15 residues. The germline V gene has CDR1 SGHRS and CDR2 YFSETQ. The CDR3 DNA is TGTGCCAGCAGCTTTGACAGGGGGCTCGGCAATGGCTACACCTTC. As protein: CASSFDRGLGNGYTF.

The gene calls are TRBV12-3 or TRBV12-4 and TRBJ2-7, with D possibly being TRBD2 (6 bases). The CDR3 extends over 16 amino acids. With 6 bases removed from V and 0 bases from J, the gap between germline ends came to 18 bases. The CDR3 nucleotides are TGTGCCAGCAGAGGTGCTTTGGCGGGGAGCTCCTACGAGCAGTACTTC. It specifies CASRGALAGSSYEQYF.

This clonotype was counted a few times. J is TRBJ1-4 and V is TRBV5-5; 8 nucleotides align to TRBD1. Germline CDR1 SGHKS, CDR2 YYEKEE (reference sequence). V was clipped by 4 bases and J by 8 bases; unmatched bases: 10. CDR3 length equals 15 residues. The CDR3 region has the DNA TGTGCCAGCAGCGCATCAGGGGGCGACAACGAAAAACTGTTTTTT. Its protein is CASSASGGDNEKLFF.

This clonotype was counted ten times or more. The V gene is TRBV19, the J gene TRBJ1-1, with 7 bases identical to TRBD1. V lost 5 bases to trimming and J lost 2 bases; unmatched junction nucleotides: 8. The CDR3 spans 15 residues. Germline-derived CDR1 and CDR2 are LNHDA and SQIVND (reference sequence). Here the CDR3 reads CASSPRDRVNTEAFF. The CDR3 DNA reads as TGTGCCAGTAGTCCCCGCGACAGGGTAAACACTGAAGCTTTCTTT.

This clonotype has just a few counts. The chain uses TRBV3-1 and TRBJ1-5; no reliable D call. Germline values: CDR1 LGHDT, CDR2 YNNKEL (reference sequence). There are 14 residues in the CDR3. Trimming shortened V by 0 bases and J by 7 bases, and 10 bases separated the two germline ends. The CDR3: CASSQDLIPQPQHF. In nucleotides, the CDR3 is TGTGCCAGCAGCCAAGATCTTATCCCGCAGCCCCAGCATTTT.

The chain joins TRBV7-9 to TRBJ2-1; 7 bases map to TRBD1. From germline, CDR1 is SEHNR and CDR2 FQNEAQ (reference sequence). The CDR3 covers 15 residues. With V trimmed by 1 base and J by 5 bases, 5 bases remained unmatched. This chain's CDR3 is CASSLGGGMNNEQFF. The CDR3 DNA sequence: TGTGCCAGCAGCTTAGGAGGGGGCATGAACAATGAGCAGTTCTTC.

This clonotype was found many times. At one end the junction does not follow the germline gene, possibly because of a read error. The chain links TRBV7-7 to TRBJ2-2; D might be TRBD1 (6 bases). The CDR3 is 15 residues long. CDR1 and CDR2 (germline): SSHAT, FNYEAQ (reference sequence). DNA for the CDR3: TGTGCTAGCAGCCCCACAGGGACGAACACCGGGGAGCTGTTTTTT. Amino acid sequence: CASSPTGTNTGELFF.

On this clonotype itself: Sequence at one end of the junction differs from germline and may be a read error. The rearrangement joins TRBV10-2 to TRBJ1-1, with unresolved D. The CDR3 has 17 amino acids. Germline-derived CDR1 and CDR2 are WSHSY and SAAADI. Here the CDR3 reads CASSPPSKEGGDTEAFF. Written as DNA, the CDR3 is TGTGCCAGCTCACCACCGTCCAAGGAGGGTGGGGACACTGAAGCTTTCTTT.

This clonotype was recorded once. As the CDR3 is not closed by the conserved phenylalanine or tryptophan, this likely results from a read error. The rearrangement joins TRBV7-2 to TRBJ1-6; D is unresolved. The CDR3 extends over 16 amino acids. Per germline, CDR1 SGHTA and CDR2 FQGNSA. V lost 8 bases and J lost 7, with 21 bases in between. Written as DNA, the CDR3 is TGTGCCAGCGGCAGAAACACCGCTTCGACGAATTCACCCCTCCACCTT. It encodes CASGRNTASTNSPLHL.

This clonotype was seen repeatedly, ten times or more. The chain joins TRBV19 to TRBJ1-1, with D hard to call. Deletions cut 3 bases from V and 1 base from J, with 6 bases between. The CDR3 length is 13 residues. The germline gives CDR1 LNHDA, CDR2 SQIVND (reference sequence). The CDR3 here is CASSIQENTEAFF. The CDR3 region has the DNA TGTGCCAGTAGTATTCAGGAGAACACTGAAGCTTTCTTT.

V gene TRBV10-3 combines with J gene TRBJ1-5; maybe TRBD1 (5 bases). CDR1 ENHRY and CDR2 SYGVKD come from the germline V gene. CDR3 length: 14 amino acids. Trimming took off 10 bases at V and 8 bases at J, with 21 bases between the two ends. The CDR3 loop reads CASSNRDPGEPQHF. The CDR3 DNA reads TGTGCCAGCAGCAACCGGGACCCAGGTGAGCCCCAGCATTTT.

This sequence joins TRBV4-1 and TRBJ1-2, with D possibly being TRBD1 (5 bases). The CDR3 spans 15 residues. Germline assignment: CDR1 MGHRA and CDR2 YSYEKL. The V end was cut by 1 base, the J end by 7 bases, with 16 bases between. CDR3 in amino acids: CASSQVAGKGAGYTF. Written as DNA, the CDR3 is TGCGCCAGCAGCCAAGTCGCAGGGAAAGGCGCTGGCTACACCTTC.

The chain carries TRBV10-3 and TRBJ2-2, with 8 bases lining up with TRBD1. This CDR3 spans 17 amino acids. CDR1 and CDR2 from the germline V gene are ENHRY and SYGVKD. V gave up 0 bases and J gave up 7 bases; unmatched junction bases: 10. The CDR3 reads CAISESMNVDRDGELFF. The DNA for the CDR3 is TGTGCCATCAGTGAGTCGATGAATGTGGACAGGGACGGGGAGCTGTTTTTT.

This clonotype was seen a handful of times. V is TRBV7-6 and J is TRBJ1-1, with unresolved D. V was cut by 1 base and J by 0 bases, with 9 bases left in between. Per the germline V gene, CDR1 is SGHVS and CDR2 is FNYEAQ. The CDR3 is 15 residues long. The CDR3 region has the DNA TGTGCCAGCAGCTTAGTCCCTTACGTGAACACTGAAGCTTTCTTT. This codes for CASSLVPYVNTEAFF.

The chain carries TRBV27 and TRBJ1-2; D ambiguous. The length of the CDR3 is 13 residues. With 5 bases removed from V and 7 bases from J, the gap between germline ends came to 14 bases. Germline CDR1 MNHEY, CDR2 SMNVEV (reference sequence). In nucleotides, the CDR3 is TGTGCCAGCAGTGAGAGGGTTAAGTCTGGCTACACCTTC. This translates into CASSERVKSGYTF.

This clonotype was recorded at least ten times. J is TRBJ1-2 and V is TRBV6-5, with 7 bases aligning to TRBD1. V lost 4 bases and J lost 4; bases outside the gene matches: 3. This CDR3 comprises 13 residues. Germline V lookup: CDR1 MNHEY, CDR2 SVGAGI. The CDR3 nucleotides are TGTGCCAGCAGTTCACAGGGGACCTATGGCTACACCTTC. Its translation is CASSSQGTYGYTF.

This clonotype was seen a handful of times. The V gene is TRBV20-1, the J gene TRBJ2-5; TRBD1 or TRBD2 may be the D gene (5 bases each). Trimming cost V 1 base and J 9 bases, with 18 bases left between them. The CDR3 has 14 amino acids. The germline gives CDR1 DFQATT, CDR2 SNEGSKA (reference sequence). CDR3 coding DNA: TGCAGTGCTAGAGTGTGGGGGTACGGCCAGCCCCAGTACTTC. This encodes CSARVWGYGQPQYF.

With respect to this clonotype: This may be a read error: a much more frequent sequence differs by one nucleotide. The chain couples TRBV19 to TRBJ2-5; D call uncertain. The CDR3 is 13 residues long. Germline CDR1 LNHDA, CDR2 SQIVND (reference sequence). DNA of the CDR3: TGTGCCGGTAGTAAGGAGCTATTGGCGACCCAGTACTTC. Protein sequence: CAGSKELLATQYF.

The chain couples TRBV20-1 to TRBJ1-5; tentatively, D is TRBD1 (6 bases). Trimming shortened V by 5 bases and J by 4 bases, and 18 bases separated the two germline ends. Germline V gene data show CDR1 as DFQATT and CDR2 as SNEGSKA (reference sequence). This CDR3 is built from 15 residues. The CDR3 coding sequence is TGCAGTGCTGGATCCGGGACAAAAACAAATCAGCCCCAGCATTTT. Encoded protein: CSAGSGTKTNQPQHF.

This clonotype appeared many times. This rearrangement joins TRBV12-3 or TRBV12-4 to TRBJ2-7, with D perhaps being TRBD1 or TRBD2 (5 bases each). V was shortened by 7 bases and J by 5 bases, with 15 bases between the two germline ends. The CDR3 spans 13 residues. In DNA form, the CDR3 reads TGTGCCAGCACCACACGGTCGGGGCACGAGCAGTACTTC. Translating it yields CASTTRSGHEQYF.

This clonotype was counted many times. V is TRBV29-1 and J is TRBJ1-1, with 9 bases fitting TRBD1. The germline CDR1 and CDR2 sequences are SQVTM and ANQGSEA. The CDR3 has 12 residues. The V and J ends lost 6 bases and 4 bases, in that order; junction bases with no gene match: 3. CDR3 in DNA: TGCAGCGTCCAACAGGGGGCCACTGAAGCTTTCTTT. Amino acids: CSVQQGATEAFF.